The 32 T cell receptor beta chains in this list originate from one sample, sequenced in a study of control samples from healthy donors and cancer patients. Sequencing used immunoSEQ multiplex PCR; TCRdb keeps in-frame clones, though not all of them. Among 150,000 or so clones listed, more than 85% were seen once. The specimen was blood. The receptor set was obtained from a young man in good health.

CDR3 sequence: CASSLGRGANGYTF. The CDR3 bases are TGTGCCAGTAGTTTGGGCCGCGGAGCCAATGGCTACACCTTC. The chain joins TRBV19 to TRBJ1-2; D remains unclear. The CDR3 totals 14 residues. Germline CDR1 is LNHDA and CDR2 is SQIVND (reference sequence). V lost 5 bases, J lost 6 bases, and 16 bases lay in between. Combining the CDR3 with reference TRBV19 and TRBJ1-2 gives the whole variable domain DGGITQSPKYLFRKEGQNVTLSCEQNLNHDAMYWYRQDPGQGLRLIYYSQIVNDFQKGDIAEGYSVSREKKESFPLTVTSAQKNPTAFYLCASSLGRGANGYTFGSGTRLTVV.

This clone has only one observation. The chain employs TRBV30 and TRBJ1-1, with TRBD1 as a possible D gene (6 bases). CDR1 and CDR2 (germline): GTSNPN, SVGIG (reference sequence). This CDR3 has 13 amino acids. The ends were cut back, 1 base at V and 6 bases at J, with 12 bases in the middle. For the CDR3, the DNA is TGTGCCTGGAGTGATGGGGGGGGCGCTGAAGCTTTCTTT. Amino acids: CAWSDGGGAEAFF.

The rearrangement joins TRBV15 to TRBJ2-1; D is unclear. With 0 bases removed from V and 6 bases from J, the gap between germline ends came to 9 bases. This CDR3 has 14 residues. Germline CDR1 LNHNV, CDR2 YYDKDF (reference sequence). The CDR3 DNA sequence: TGTGCCACCAGCAGAGAGTCATTGGTCAATGAGCAGTTCTTC. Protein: CATSRESLVNEQFF.

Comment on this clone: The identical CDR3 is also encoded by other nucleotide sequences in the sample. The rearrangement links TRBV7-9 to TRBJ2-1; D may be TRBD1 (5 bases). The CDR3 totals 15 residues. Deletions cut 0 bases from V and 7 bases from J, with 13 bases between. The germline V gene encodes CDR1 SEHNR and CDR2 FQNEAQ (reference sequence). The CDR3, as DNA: TGTGCCAGCAGCTTAGCTACCGGCAGGGTAAATGAGCAGTTCTTC. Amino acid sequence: CASSLATGRVNEQFF.

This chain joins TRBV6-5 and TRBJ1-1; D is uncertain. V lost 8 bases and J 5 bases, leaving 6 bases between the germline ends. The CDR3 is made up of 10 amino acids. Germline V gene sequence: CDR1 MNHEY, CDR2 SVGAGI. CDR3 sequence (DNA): TGTGCCAGCGGGCGGACTGAAGCTTTCTTT. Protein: CASGRTEAFF.

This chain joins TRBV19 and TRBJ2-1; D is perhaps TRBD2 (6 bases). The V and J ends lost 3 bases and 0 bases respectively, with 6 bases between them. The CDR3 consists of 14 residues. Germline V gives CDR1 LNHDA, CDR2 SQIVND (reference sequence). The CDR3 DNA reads TGTGCCAGTAGTATCGGGAGCTCCTACAATGAGCAGTTCTTC. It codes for CASSIGSSYNEQFF.

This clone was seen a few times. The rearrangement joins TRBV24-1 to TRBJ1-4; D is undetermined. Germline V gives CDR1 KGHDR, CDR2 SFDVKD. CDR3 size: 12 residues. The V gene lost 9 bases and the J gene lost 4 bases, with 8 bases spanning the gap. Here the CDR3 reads CATQPYNEKLFF. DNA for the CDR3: TGTGCCACCCAACCCTATAATGAAAAACTGTTTTTT.

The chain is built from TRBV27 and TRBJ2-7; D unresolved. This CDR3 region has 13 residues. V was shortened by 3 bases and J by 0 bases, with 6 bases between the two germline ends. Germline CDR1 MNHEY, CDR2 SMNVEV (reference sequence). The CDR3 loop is CASSLRVSYEQYF. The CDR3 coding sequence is TGTGCCAGCAGTTTGAGAGTCTCCTACGAGCAGTACTTC.

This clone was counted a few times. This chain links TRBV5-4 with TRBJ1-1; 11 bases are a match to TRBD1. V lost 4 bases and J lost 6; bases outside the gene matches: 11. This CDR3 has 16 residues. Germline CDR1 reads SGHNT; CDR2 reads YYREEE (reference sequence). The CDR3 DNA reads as TGTGCCAGCAGCCCCCTCGGACAGGGGGCGATCCCTGAAGCTTTCTTT. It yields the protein CASSPLGQGAIPEAFF.

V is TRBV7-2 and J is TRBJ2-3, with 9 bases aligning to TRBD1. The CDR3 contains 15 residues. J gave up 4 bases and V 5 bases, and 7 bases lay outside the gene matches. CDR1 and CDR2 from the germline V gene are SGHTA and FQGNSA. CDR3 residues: CASSAPGTGSDTQYF. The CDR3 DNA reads TGTGCCAGCAGCGCGCCCGGGACAGGGTCAGATACGCAGTATTTT.

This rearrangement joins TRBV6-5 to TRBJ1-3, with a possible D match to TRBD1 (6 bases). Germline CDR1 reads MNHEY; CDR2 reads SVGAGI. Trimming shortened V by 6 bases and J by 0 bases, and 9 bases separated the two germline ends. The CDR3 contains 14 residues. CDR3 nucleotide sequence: TGTGCCAGCAGAAGGACAGACTCTGGAAACACCATATATTTT. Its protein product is CASRRTDSGNTIYF.

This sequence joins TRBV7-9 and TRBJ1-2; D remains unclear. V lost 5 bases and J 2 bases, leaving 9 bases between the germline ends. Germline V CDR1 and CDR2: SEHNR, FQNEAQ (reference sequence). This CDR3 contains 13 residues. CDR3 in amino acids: CASSQVINYGYTF. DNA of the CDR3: TGTGCCAGCAGCCAGGTCATAAACTATGGCTACACCTTC. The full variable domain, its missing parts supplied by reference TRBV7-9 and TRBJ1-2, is DTGVSQNPRHKITKRGQNVTFRCDPISEHNRLYWYRQTLGQGPEFLTYFQNEAQLEKSRLLSDRFSAERPKGSFSTLEIQRTEQGDSAMYLCASSQVINYGYTFGSGTRLTVV.

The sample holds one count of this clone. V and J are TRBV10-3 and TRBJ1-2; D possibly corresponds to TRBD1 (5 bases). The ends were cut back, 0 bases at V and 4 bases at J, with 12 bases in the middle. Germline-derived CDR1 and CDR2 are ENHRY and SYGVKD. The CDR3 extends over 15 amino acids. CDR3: CAISESWGSSYGYTF. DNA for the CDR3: TGTGCCATCAGTGAGTCGTGGGGCTCGAGCTATGGCTACACCTTC.

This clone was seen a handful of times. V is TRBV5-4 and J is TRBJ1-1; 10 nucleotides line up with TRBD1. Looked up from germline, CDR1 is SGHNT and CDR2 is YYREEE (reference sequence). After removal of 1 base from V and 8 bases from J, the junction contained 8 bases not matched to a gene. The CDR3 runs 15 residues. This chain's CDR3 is CASSLRWDRGREAFF. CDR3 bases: TGTGCCAGCAGCTTGCGGTGGGACAGGGGTCGGGAAGCTTTCTTT.

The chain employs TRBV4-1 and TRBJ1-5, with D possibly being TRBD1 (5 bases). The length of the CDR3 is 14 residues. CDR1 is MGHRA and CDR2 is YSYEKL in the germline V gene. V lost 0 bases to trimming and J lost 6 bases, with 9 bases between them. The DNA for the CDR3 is TGCGCCAGCAGCCAAGATCGGGGGACTCAGCCCCAGCATTTT. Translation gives CASSQDRGTQPQHF.

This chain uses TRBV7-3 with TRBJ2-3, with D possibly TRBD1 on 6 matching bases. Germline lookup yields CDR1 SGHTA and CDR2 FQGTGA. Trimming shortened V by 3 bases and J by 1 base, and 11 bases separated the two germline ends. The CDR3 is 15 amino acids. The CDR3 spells CASSFGQRGTDTQYF. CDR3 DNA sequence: TGTGCCAGCAGCTTTGGACAGCGAGGCACAGATACGCAGTATTTT.

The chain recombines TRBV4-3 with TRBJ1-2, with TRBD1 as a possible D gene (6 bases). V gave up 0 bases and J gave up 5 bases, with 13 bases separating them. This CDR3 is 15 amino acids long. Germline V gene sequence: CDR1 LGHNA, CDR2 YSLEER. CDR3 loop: CASSQDWTAEYGYTF. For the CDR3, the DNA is TGCGCCAGCAGCCAAGATTGGACAGCTGAATATGGCTACACCTTC.

The CDR3 loop reads CASSAREYYEQYF. As DNA, the CDR3 is TGCGCCAGCAGCGCCCGGGAGTACTACGAGCAGTACTTC. This chain connects TRBV4-1 to TRBJ2-7; tentative D call: TRBD2 (6 bases). The CDR3 is made up of 13 amino acids. The V end was cut by 5 bases, the J end by 3 bases, with 11 bases between. In germline, CDR1 is MGHRA, CDR2 YSYEKL.

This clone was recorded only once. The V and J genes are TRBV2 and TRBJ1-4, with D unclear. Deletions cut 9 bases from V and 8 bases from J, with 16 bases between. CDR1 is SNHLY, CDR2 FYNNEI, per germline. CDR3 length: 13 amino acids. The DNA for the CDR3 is TGTGCCAGTAATGGGAGAGGAGGAGAAAAACTGTTTTTT. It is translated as CASNGRGGEKLFF.

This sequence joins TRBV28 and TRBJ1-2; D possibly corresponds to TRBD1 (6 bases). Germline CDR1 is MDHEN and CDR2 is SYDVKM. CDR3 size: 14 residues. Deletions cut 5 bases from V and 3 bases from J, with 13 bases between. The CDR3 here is CASSPPHRDYGYTF. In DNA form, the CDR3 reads TGTGCCAGCAGTCCGCCCCACAGGGACTATGGCTACACCTTC.

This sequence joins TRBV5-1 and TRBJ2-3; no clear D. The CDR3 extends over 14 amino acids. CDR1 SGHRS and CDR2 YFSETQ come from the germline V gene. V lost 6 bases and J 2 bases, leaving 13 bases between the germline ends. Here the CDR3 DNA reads TGCGCCAGCACCTCTCAACCCCACACAGATACGCAGTATTTT. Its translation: CASTSQPHTDTQYF.

Written as DNA, the CDR3 is TGTGCCACCAGTCCGCGGCGGGGTGCCGGGAATGAGCAGTTCTTC. Protein: CATSPRRGAGNEQFF. J is TRBJ2-1 and V is TRBV24-1; D is possibly TRBD2 (6 bases). The germline V gene encodes CDR1 KGHDR and CDR2 SFDVKD. Trimming took off 6 bases at V and 7 bases at J, with 18 bases between the two ends. The CDR3 consists of 15 residues.

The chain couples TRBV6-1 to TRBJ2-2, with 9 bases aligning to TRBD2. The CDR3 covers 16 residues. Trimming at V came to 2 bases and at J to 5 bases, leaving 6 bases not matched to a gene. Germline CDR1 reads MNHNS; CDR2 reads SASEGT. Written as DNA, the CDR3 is TGTGCCAGCAGTGAACCTGGCGGGAGGGGGACCGGGGAGCTGTTTTTT. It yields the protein CASSEPGGRGTGELFF.

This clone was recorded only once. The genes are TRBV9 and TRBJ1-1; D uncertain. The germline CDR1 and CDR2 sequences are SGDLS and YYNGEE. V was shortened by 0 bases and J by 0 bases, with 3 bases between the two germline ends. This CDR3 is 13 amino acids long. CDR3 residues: CASSVAMNTEAFF. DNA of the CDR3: TGTGCCAGCAGCGTAGCTATGAACACTGAAGCTTTCTTT. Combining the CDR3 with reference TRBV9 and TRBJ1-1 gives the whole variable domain DSGVTQTPKHLITATGQRVTLRCSPRSGDLSVYWYQQSLDQGLQFLIQYYNGEERAKGNILERFSAQQFPDLHSELNLSSLELGDSALYFCASSVAMNTEAFFGQGTRLTVV.

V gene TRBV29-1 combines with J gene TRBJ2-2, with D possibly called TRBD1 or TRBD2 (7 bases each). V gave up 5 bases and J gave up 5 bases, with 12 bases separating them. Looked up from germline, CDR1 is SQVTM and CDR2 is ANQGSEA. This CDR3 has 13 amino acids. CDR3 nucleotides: TGCAGCGTTAACCAGGGGGGGACCGGGGAGCTGTTTTTT. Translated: CSVNQGGTGELFF.

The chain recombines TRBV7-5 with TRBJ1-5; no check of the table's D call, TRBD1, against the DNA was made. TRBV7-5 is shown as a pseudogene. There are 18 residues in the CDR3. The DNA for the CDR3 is TGTGCCAGTCCGAAGTGTGGGCGGGACAGGGATAGCAATCAGCCCCAGCATTTT. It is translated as CASPKCGRDRDSNQPQHF.

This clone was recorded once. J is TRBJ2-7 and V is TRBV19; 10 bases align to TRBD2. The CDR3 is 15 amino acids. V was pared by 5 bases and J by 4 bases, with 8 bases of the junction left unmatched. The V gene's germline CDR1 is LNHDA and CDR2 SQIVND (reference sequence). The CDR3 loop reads CASSASGSPDYEQYF. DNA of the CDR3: TGTGCCAGTAGTGCTAGCGGGAGTCCCGATTACGAGCAGTACTTC.

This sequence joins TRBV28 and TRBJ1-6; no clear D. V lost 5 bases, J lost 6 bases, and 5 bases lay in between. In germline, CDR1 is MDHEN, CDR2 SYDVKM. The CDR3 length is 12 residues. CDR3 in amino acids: CASSQINSPLHF. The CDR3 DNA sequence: TGTGCCAGCAGTCAAATTAATTCACCCCTCCACTTT. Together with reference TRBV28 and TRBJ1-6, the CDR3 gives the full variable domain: DVKVTQSSRYLVKRTGEKVFLECVQDMDHENMFWYRQDPGLGLRLIYFSYDVKMKEKGDIPEGYSVSREKKERFSLILESASTNQTSMYLCASSQINSPLHFGNGTRLTVT.

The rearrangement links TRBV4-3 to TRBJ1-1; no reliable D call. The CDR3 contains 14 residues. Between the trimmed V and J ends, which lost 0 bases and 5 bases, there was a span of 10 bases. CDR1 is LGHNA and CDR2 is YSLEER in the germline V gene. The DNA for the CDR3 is TGCGCCAGCAGCCAAGATCTAGGGAGGACTGAAGCTTTCTTT. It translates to CASSQDLGRTEAFF.

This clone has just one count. The CDR3 DNA reads as TGTGCCAGCAAAATTGGGGGGGATCAGCCCCAGCATTTT. Translating it yields CASKIGGDQPQHF. The gene calls are TRBV6-6 and TRBJ1-5; weak D call: TRBD1 (5 bases). V lost 7 bases, J lost 5 bases, and 12 bases lay in between. The CDR3 length is 13 residues. Germline CDR1 reads MNHNY; CDR2 reads SVGAGI (reference sequence).

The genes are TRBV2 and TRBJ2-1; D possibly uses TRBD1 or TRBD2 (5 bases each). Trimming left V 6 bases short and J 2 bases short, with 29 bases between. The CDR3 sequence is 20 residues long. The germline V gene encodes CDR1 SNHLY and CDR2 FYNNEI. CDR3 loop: CASRGPGRPPTIPTYNEQFF. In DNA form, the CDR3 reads TGTGCCAGCAGGGGACCCGGCAGACCTCCGACAATCCCCACCTACAATGAGCAGTTCTTC.

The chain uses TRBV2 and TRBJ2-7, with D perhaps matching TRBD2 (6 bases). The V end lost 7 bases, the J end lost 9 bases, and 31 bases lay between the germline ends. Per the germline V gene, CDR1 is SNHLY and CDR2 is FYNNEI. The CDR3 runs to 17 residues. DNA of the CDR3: TGTGCCAGCAAGTCCCCGGCGGAACTGAGACTAGGCCTGGGGCAGTACTTC. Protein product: CASKSPAELRLGLGQYF. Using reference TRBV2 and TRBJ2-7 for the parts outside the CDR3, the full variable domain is EPEVTQTPSHQVTQMGQEVILRCVPISNHLYFYWYRQILGQKVEFLVSFYNNEISEKSEIFDDQFSVERPDGSNFTLKIRSTKLEDSAMYFCASKSPAELRLGLGQYFGPGTRLTVT.